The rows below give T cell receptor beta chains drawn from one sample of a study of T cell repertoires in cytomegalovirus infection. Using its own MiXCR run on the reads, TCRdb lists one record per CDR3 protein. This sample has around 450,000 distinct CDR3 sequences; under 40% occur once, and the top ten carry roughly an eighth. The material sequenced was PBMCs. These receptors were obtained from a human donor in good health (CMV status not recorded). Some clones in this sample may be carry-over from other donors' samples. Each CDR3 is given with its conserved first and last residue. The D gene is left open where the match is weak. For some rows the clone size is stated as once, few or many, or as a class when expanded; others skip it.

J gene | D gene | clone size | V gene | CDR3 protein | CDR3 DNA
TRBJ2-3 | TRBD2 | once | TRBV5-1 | CASRSTSGGLDTQYF | TGCGCCAGCAGATCGACTAGCGGGGGGCTAGATACGCAGTATTTT
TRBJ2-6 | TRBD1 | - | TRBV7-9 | CACSSGQGGANVLTF | TGTGCCTGCAGTTCAGGACAGGGGGGGGCCAACGTCCTGACTTTC
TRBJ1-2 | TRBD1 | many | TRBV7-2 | CASSPDRAGGYTF | TGTGCCAGCAGCCCAGACAGGGCAGGCGGCTACACCTTC
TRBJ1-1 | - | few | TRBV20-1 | CSARGTATEAFF | TGCAGTGCTAGAGGGACAGCCACTGAAGCTTTCTTT
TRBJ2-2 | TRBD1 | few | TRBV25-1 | CASSKTGGYTGELFF | TGTGCCAGCAGTAAGACAGGGGGATACACCGGGGAGCTGTTTTTT
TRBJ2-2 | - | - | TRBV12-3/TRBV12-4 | CASSTQENTGELFF | TGTGCCAGCAGTACCCAGGAAAACACCGGTGAGCTGTTTTTT
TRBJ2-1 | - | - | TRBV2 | CASSEDESSYNEQFF | TGTGCCAGCAGCGAGGACGAAAGCTCCTACAATGAGCAGTTCTTC
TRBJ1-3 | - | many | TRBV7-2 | CASSLYREGNTIYF | TGTGCCAGCAGCTTGTACAGAGAAGGAAACACCATATATTTT
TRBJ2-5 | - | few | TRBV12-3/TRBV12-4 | CASSLRVSETSRETQYF | TGTGCCAGCAGTTTAAGGGTATCGGAGACCTCAAGAGAGACCCAGTACTTC
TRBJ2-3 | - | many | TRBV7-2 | CATQAPWSADTQYF | TGTGCCACCCAGGCCCCATGGAGCGCAGATACGCAGTATTTT
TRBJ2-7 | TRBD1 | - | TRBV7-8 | CASSLGDSTYEPYF | TGTGCCAGCAGCTTAGGGGACAGTACCTACGAGCCGTACTTC
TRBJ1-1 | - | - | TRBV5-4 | CASSSYRVGTEAFF | TGTGCCAGCAGCTCATACAGGGTGGGCACTGAAGCTTTCTTT
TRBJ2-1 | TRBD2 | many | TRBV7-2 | CASSTSSGGLWGNEQFF | TGTGCCAGCAGCACTTCTAGCGGGGGTCTCTGGGGGAATGAGCAGTTCTTC
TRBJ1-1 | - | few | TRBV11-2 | CASSLWPGGGTEAFF | TGTGCCAGCAGCTTATGGCCGGGGGGGGGCACTGAAGCTTTCTTT
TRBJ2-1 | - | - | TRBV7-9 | CASSLIPAGSRNEQFF | TGTGCCAGCAGCCTCATCCCCGCAGGGTCAAGGAATGAGCAGTTCTTC
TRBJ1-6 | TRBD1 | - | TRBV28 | CASSVSGTVYSPLHF | TGTGCCAGCAGTGTATCCGGGACAGTTTATTCACCCCTCCACTTT
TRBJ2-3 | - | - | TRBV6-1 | CASSERRGFSTDTQYF | TGTGCCAGCAGTGAACGGCGGGGATTTAGCACAGATACGCAGTATTTT
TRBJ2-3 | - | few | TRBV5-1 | CASSLVSASDTQYF | TGCGCCAGCAGCTTGGTTAGCGCTTCAGATACGCAGTATTTT
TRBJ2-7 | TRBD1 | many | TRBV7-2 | CASSFGTGYEQYF | TGTGCCAGCAGCTTCGGGACAGGCTACGAGCAGTACTTC
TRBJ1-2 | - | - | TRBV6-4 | CASRPGHRFGLGYTF | TGTGCCAGCAGACCGGGACACCGATTTGGACTTGGCTACACCTTC
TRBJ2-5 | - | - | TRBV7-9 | CASSPPLQGETQYF | TGTGCCAGCAGCCCGCCGCTGCAGGGGGAGACCCAGTACTTC
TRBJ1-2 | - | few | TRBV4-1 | CASSPTEGSYGYTF | TGCGCCAGCAGCCCGACAGAGGGTAGCTATGGCTACACCTTC
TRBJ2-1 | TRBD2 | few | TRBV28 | CASRPFGGNYNEQFF | TGTGCCAGCAGACCCTTCGGGGGGAACTACAATGAGCAGTTCTTC
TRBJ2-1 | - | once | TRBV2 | CASSESLVSYNEQFF | TGTGCCAGCAGTGAATCTTTGGTGTCCTACAATGAGCAGTTCTTC
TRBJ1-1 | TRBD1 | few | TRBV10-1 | CASSPGQGLRDTEAFF | TGCGCCAGCAGTCCCGGACAGGGCCTGAGGGACACTGAAGCTTTCTTT
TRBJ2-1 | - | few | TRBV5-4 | CASSWDPGIDEQFF | TGTGCCAGCAGCTGGGATCCCGGGATCGATGAGCAGTTCTTC
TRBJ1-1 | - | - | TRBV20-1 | CSAPPRGTEAFF | TGCAGTGCTCCTCCCAGGGGCACTGAAGCTTTCTTT
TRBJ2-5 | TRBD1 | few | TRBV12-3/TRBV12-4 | CASSSPGGRETQYF | TGTGCCAGCAGTTCCCCAGGGGGCCGGGAGACCCAGTACTTC
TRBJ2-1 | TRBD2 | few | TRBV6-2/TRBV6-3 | CASSSLPKTSAGINEQFF | TGTGCCAGCAGTTCTCTACCGAAGACTAGCGCAGGAATCAATGAGCAGTTCTTC
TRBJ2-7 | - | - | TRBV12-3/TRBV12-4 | CARSRASTGDQYF | TGTGCCAGAAGCCGGGCCTCCACGGGCGATCAGTACTTC
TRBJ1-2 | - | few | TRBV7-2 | CASSLVTGGSFSYGYTF | TGTGCCAGCAGCTTAGTAACGGGGGGGTCTTTTAGCTATGGCTACACCTTC
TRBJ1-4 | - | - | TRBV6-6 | CASGGAYSEKLFF | TGTGCCAGTGGCGGGGCTTATAGTGAAAAACTGTTTTTT
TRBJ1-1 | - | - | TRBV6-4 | CASSDQSTGYRVAFF | TGTGCCAGCAGTGACCAATCGACGGGGTACAGGGTAGCTTTCTTT
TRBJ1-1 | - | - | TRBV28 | CASSYLGQNTEAFF | TGTGCCAGCAGTTATCTCGGGCAGAACACTGAAGCTTTCTTT
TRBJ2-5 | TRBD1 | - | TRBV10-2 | CASSVDRGSQETQYF | TGCGCCAGCAGTGTCGACAGGGGCTCCCAAGAGACCCAGTACTTC
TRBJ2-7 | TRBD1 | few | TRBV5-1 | CASSLVIGQGYEQYF | TGCGCCAGCAGCTTGGTTATCGGACAGGGGTACGAGCAGTACTTC
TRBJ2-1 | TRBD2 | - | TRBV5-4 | CASSFRTSGGREQFF | TGTGCCAGCAGCTTCAGGACTAGCGGGGGGAGGGAGCAGTTCTTC
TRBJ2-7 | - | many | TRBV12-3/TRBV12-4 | CASSFSGRSYEQYF | TGTGCCAGCAGTTTTAGTGGCAGGTCTTACGAGCAGTACTTC
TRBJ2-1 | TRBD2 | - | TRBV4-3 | CASSQEAGVQSYNEQFF | TGCGCCAGCAGCCAAGAGGCGGGGGTACAATCCTACAATGAGCAGTTCTTC
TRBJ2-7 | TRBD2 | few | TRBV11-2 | CASSPIRGGGSDEQYF | TGTGCCAGCAGCCCGATTCGGGGGGGGGGGTCGGACGAGCAGTACTTC
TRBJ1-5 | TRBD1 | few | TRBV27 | CASSDRQGTNQPQHF | TGTGCCAGCAGCGACCGACAGGGGACCAATCAGCCCCAGCATTTT
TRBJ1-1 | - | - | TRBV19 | CASKEDRSNTEAFF | TGTGCCAGTAAGGAAGACAGATCGAACACTGAAGCTTTCTTT
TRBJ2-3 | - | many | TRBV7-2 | CASSLRARGGQTDTQYF | TGTGCCAGCAGCTTACGGGCCCGGGGCGGACAAACAGATACGCAGTATTTT
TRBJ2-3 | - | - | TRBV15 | CATSRDEEDSVGTDTQYF | TGTGCCACCAGCAGAGATGAGGAAGATAGCGTTGGCACAGATACGCAGTATTTT
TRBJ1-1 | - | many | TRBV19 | CASSIGTANTEAFF | TGTGCCAGTAGTATCGGGACTGCGAACACTGAAGCTTTCTTT
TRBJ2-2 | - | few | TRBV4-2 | CASSQEGDIPGELFF | TGTGCCAGCAGCCAAGAGGGGGACATTCCCGGGGAGCTGTTTTTT
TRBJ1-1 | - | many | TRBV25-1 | CASSETGRTEAFF | TGTGCCAGCAGTGAAACGGGAAGAACTGAAGCTTTCTTT
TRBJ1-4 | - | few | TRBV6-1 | CASSEWADATNEKLFF | TGTGCCAGCAGTGAATGGGCCGATGCAACTAATGAAAAACTGTTTTTT
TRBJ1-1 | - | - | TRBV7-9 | CASSFDDRTEAFF | TGTGCCAGCAGCTTTGACGATAGGACTGAAGCTTTCTTT
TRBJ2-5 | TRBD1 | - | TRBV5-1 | CASSPQPGQQETQYF | TGCGCCAGCAGCCCCCAACCGGGACAGCAAGAGACCCAGTACTTC
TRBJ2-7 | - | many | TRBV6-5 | CASSYSVSTPLREQYF | TGTGCCAGCAGTTACTCAGTTTCGACCCCGTTACGGGAGCAGTACTTC
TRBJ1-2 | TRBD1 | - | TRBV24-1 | CATSGVGQGDYGYTF | TGTGCCACCAGTGGAGTCGGACAGGGGGACTATGGCTACACCTTC
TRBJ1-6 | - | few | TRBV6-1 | CASSERNVGRGYSPLHF | TGTGCCAGCAGTGAAAGGAATGTGGGCAGGGGTTATTCACCCCTCCACTTT
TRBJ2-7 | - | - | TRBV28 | CASRPRDTSYVGQYF | TGTGCCAGCAGGCCGCGGGACACATCCTACGTTGGGCAGTACTTC
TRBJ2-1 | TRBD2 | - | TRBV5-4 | CASSLFSGGASYNEQFF | TGTGCCAGCAGCTTGTTCTCGGGGGGGGCCTCCTACAATGAGCAGTTCTTC